This TCR beta chain was identified in a study of blood T cells in healthy people across ages. The CDR3 contains 16 residues. The V end lost 5 bases, the J end lost 0 bases, and 16 bases lay between the germline ends. Healthy individuals of Caucasian origin from Russia, aged about 6 to 95, served as donors. The use of a sample-barcoded 5' primer and a J-beta primer mix characterized a second PCR of about 7 to 12 cycles. From the 5' RACE reads, TCRdb called clonotypes with MiXCR, one entry per CDR3 protein. The data show about 1.1 million distinct CDR3 sequences, around two fifths seen once. The chain couples TRBV12-3 or TRBV12-4 to TRBJ1-2; D may be TRBD1 (6 bases). This receptor was obtained from a man aged 18 to 30 in good health. Sequencing used blood. The CDR3 DNA reads TGTGCCAGCAGTCGGCAGGGGCCATACACTAACTATGGCTACACCTTC. Translating gives CASSRQGPYTNYGYTF.